The table lists the clone carrying this T cell receptor (beta chain) with many counts. What it binds is not known. cDNA molecules, individually, were tagged with unique molecular identifiers. Each CDR3 protein gets one entry after TCRdb re-called the 5' RACE reads with MiXCR. Altogether roughly 28,000 distinct CDR3 sequences are present, around 4.4% being singletons, with the ten largest covering around 4.5%. Germline V gene data show CDR1 as SGHTA and CDR2 as FQGNSA. The V gene lost 4 bases and the J gene lost 6 bases, with 14 bases spanning the gap. The CDR3 covers 14 residues. The data were taken from a study of early T cells in non-severe SARS-CoV-2 infection. Study background: Sequencing targeted bulk RNA from unsorted whole blood, leaving chains unpaired.

Findings of the study overall: Using VDJdb, the matching emphasized anti-spike CD8 responses while missing private and CD4 specificities.

The sequence derives from an adult who was a healthcare worker with PCR-confirmed SARS-CoV-2 infection or an uninfected control (not recorded which). The V and J genes are TRBV7-2 and TRBJ2-3; D is unclear. Source material: whole blood. The CDR3 protein is CASSSNVFPDTQYF. DNA for the CDR3: TGTGCCAGCAGCTCCAACGTTTTTCCCGATACGCAGTATTTT.